This passage covers 21 T cell receptor beta chains from one sample sequenced in a study of radiotherapy plus CTLA-4 blockade in lung cancer. This table comes from immunoSEQ multiplex PCR, and its TCRdb copy is limited to in-frame clones, with some not included. Of around 40,000 clones listed, roughly 85% were seen once; the top ten hold 22%. The material was peripheral blood, obtained from a patient treated with radiotherapy plus ipilimumab. These receptors came from a human donor with non-small cell lung cancer whose response to radiotherapy plus ipilimumab could not be evaluated.

The rearrangement joins TRBV4-3 to TRBJ2-3, with D maybe TRBD2 (5 bases). The CDR3 is 15 amino acids. V dropped 4 bases and J dropped 2 bases, with 13 bases sitting between them. Germline CDR1 LGHNA, CDR2 YSLEER. CDR3 residues: CASSLGLLSTDTQYF. In DNA form, the CDR3 reads TGCGCCAGCAGCCTCGGACTCCTCTCCACAGATACGCAGTATTTT.

The chain joins TRBV29-1 to TRBJ1-1; 7 bases agree with TRBD1. There are 16 residues in the CDR3. CDR1 and CDR2 (germline): SQVTM, ANQGSEA. With 4 bases clipped from V and 1 base from J, the junction kept 12 bases outside the gene matches. This CDR3 is CSVGNLYRGQNTEAFF. Written as DNA, the CDR3 is TGCAGCGTTGGGAACCTTTACAGGGGTCAGAACACTGAAGCTTTCTTT. The whole variable domain, filled in from reference TRBV29-1 and TRBJ1-1, reads SAVISQKPSRDICQRGTSLTIQCQVDSQVTMMFWYRQQPGQSLTLIATANQGSEATYESGFVIDKFPISRPNLTFSTLTVSNMSPEDSSIYLCSVGNLYRGQNTEAFFGQGTRLTVV.

The chain recombines TRBV28 with TRBJ2-6, with D tentatively TRBD1 (6 bases). The CDR3 sequence is 16 residues long. Germline values: CDR1 MDHEN, CDR2 SYDVKM. The germline V and J ends were trimmed by 2 bases and 1 base, with 9 bases remaining between them. This chain's CDR3 is CASSLTGFSGANVLTF. DNA of the CDR3: TGTGCCAGCAGTTTAACAGGGTTTTCTGGGGCCAACGTCCTGACTTTC.

The J gene is TRBJ1-2, the V gene TRBV6-5; D is ambiguous. Trimming stripped 2 bases from V and 8 bases from J, with 12 bases between. The CDR3 is 13 amino acids. Germline values: CDR1 MNHEY, CDR2 SVGAGI. The CDR3 coding sequence is TGTGCCAGCAGTTACGTCGGAGTTCCGGGCTACACCTTC. Its translation is CASSYVGVPGYTF.

The V and J genes are TRBV5-1 and TRBJ2-3, with 10 positions matching TRBD1. With V trimmed by 2 bases and J by 2 bases, 5 bases remained unmatched. Germline V gene sequence: CDR1 SGHRS, CDR2 YFSETQ. This CDR3 spans 16 amino acids. CDR3: CASSFGTGAITDTQYF. CDR3 sequence (DNA): TGCGCCAGCAGCTTCGGGACAGGGGCGATCACAGATACGCAGTATTTT.

The V and J genes are TRBV19 and TRBJ1-1; a weak D match, TRBD1 (6 bases). CDR3 length equals 13 residues. Trimming left V 7 bases short and J 4 bases short, with 13 bases between. CDR1 and CDR2 from the germline V gene are LNHDA and SQIVND (reference sequence). The CDR3 is CASTKGVPTEAFF. CDR3 DNA: TGTGCCAGTACAAAGGGGGTCCCCACTGAAGCTTTCTTT.

This chain uses TRBV10-3 with TRBJ2-1; 8 positions agree with TRBD2. The germline gives CDR1 ENHRY, CDR2 SYGVKD. This CDR3 has 13 amino acids. The trim removed 11 bases at V and 8 bases at J, leaving 11 bases unmatched. CDR3 bases: TGTGCCCTTAAGCGGGAGTCTAGGGATGAGCAGTTCTTC. It is translated as CALKRESRDEQFF.

The chain recombines TRBV5-1 with TRBJ1-2; 8 bases are a match to TRBD1. This CDR3 comprises 16 residues. After removal of 4 bases from V and 5 bases from J, the junction contained 13 bases not matched to a gene. Germline loops: CDR1 SGHRS, CDR2 YFSETQ. The CDR3 DNA is TGCGCCAGCAGCCAGATCCGGGACAGGTTCCCGTATGGCTACACCTTC. Its translation: CASSQIRDRFPYGYTF.

V usage is TRBV10-3 and J usage is TRBJ2-1, with 10 bases matching TRBD2. Unmatched junction bases numbered 8, after V lost 5 bases and J lost 7 bases. This CDR3 region has 15 residues. CDR1 and CDR2 from the germline V gene are ENHRY and SYGVKD. CDR3 sequence reads: CAISQIAGGRNEQFF. Here the CDR3 DNA reads TGTGCCATCAGTCAGATAGCGGGGGGCCGGAATGAGCAGTTCTTC.

V usage is TRBV7-9 and J usage is TRBJ2-3; TRBD2 matches at 12 bases. Germline V lookup: CDR1 SEHNR, CDR2 FQNEAQ (reference sequence). V lost 4 bases and J lost 4; bases outside the gene matches: 6. The CDR3 is made up of 16 amino acids. The CDR3 nucleotides are TGTGCCAGCAGCTACGGACTAGCGGGGATCGCAGATACGCAGTATTTT. Translation gives CASSYGLAGIADTQYF.

The chain combines TRBV10-1 with TRBJ2-1; the match to TRBD2 covers 7 bases. V shed 6 bases and J 8 bases; nucleotides not matched to a gene: 13. The CDR3 covers 15 residues. The germline V gene has CDR1 WNHNN and CDR2 SYGVQD (reference sequence). The CDR3 loop reads CASSESRGGSHEQFF. CDR3 coding DNA: TGCGCCAGCAGCGAGAGCCGCGGCGGGAGCCATGAGCAGTTCTTC.

The chain is built from TRBV6-5 and TRBJ1-6; D is possibly TRBD1 (6 bases). The germline V gene has CDR1 MNHEY and CDR2 SVGAGI. The CDR3 spans 14 residues. V was shortened by 6 bases and J by 6 bases, with 12 bases between the two germline ends. The CDR3 bases are TGTGCCAGCAGGTCCGACAGGCCTAATTCACCCCTCCACTTT. Its translation: CASRSDRPNSPLHF.

The chain is built from TRBV6-5 and TRBJ2-7, with unresolved D. Germline loops: CDR1 MNHEY, CDR2 SVGAGI. CDR3 size: 15 residues. V lost 6 bases and J lost 1, with 16 bases in between. CDR3 nucleotide sequence: TGTGCCAGCAGCCCCCTGGAGTTTGCTTCCTACGAGCAGTACTTC. It yields the protein CASSPLEFASYEQYF.

This chain uses TRBV9 with TRBJ1-1; perhaps TRBD1 as D (5 bases). Germline assignment: CDR1 SGDLS and CDR2 YYNGEE. CDR3 size: 13 residues. The ends were cut back, 2 bases at V and 5 bases at J, with 10 bases in the middle. As DNA, the CDR3 is TGTGCCAGCAGCGTGACAGTGGTTACTGAAGCTTTCTTT. As protein: CASSVTVVTEAFF.

This clone appeared once. The chain is built from TRBV5-1 and TRBJ1-1; possibly TRBD1 for D (5 bases). V lost 5 bases and J 1 base, leaving 12 bases between the germline ends. CDR1 and CDR2 from the germline V gene are SGHRS and YFSETQ. The CDR3 totals 14 residues. DNA of the CDR3: TGCGCCAGCAGGATGGGGGAGGGGAACACTGAAGCTTTCTTT. It codes for CASRMGEGNTEAFF.

The count of this clone is one. CDR3 residues: CARSFRVNDFGYTF. DNA of the CDR3: TGTGCCAGAAGCTTCAGGGTGAATGACTTTGGCTACACCTTC. V and J are TRBV7-5 and TRBJ1-2; no DNA check was done on the table's D call, TRBD1. TRBV7-5 constitutes a pseudogene. This CDR3 is 14 amino acids long.

The chain links TRBV19 to TRBJ2-6, with 8 bases that match TRBD1. This CDR3 is built from 17 residues. Losses at the gene ends were 4 bases for V and 3 bases for J; bases not matched to a gene: 8. The germline V gene has CDR1 LNHDA and CDR2 SQIVND (reference sequence). CDR3 DNA sequence: TGTGCCAGTAGTACAGGGGGCGTTTTACTTGGGGCCAACGTCCTGACTTTC. It encodes CASSTGGVLLGANVLTF.

This chain links TRBV6-4 with TRBJ2-5; D not certain. CDR1 and CDR2 (germline): MRHNA, SNTAGT. This CDR3 contains 13 residues. V lost 4 bases, J lost 0 bases, and 6 bases lay in between. CDR3 sequence: CASSAADQETQYF. The CDR3 DNA follows: TGTGCCAGCAGTGCGGCGGACCAAGAGACCCAGTACTTC.

The chain employs TRBV9 and TRBJ2-1; a weak D match, TRBD1 (5 bases). V was trimmed by 0 bases and J by 2 bases, leaving 12 bases between them. The germline gives CDR1 SGDLS, CDR2 YYNGEE. CDR3 length: 16 amino acids. The CDR3 is CASSVDLGVPYNEQFF. The DNA for the CDR3 is TGTGCCAGCAGCGTAGATTTAGGGGTCCCCTACAATGAGCAGTTCTTC.

The chain recombines TRBV28 with TRBJ2-3; possibly TRBD2 for D (6 bases). This CDR3 is built from 15 residues. V was pared by 8 bases and J by 6 bases, with 21 bases between. Germline V CDR1 and CDR2: MDHEN, SYDVKM. The chain's CDR3 is CASEEGQEMRDTQYF. The CDR3 DNA reads TGTGCCAGCGAGGAGGGCCAAGAGATGCGGGATACGCAGTATTTT.

The chain employs TRBV6-1 and TRBJ1-4, with TRBD1 as a possible D gene (6 bases). The CDR3 runs to 16 residues. CDR1 and CDR2 (germline): MNHNS, SASEGT. Trimming removed 0 bases from V and 8 bases from J, with 16 bases in between. CDR3 region: CASSEAGTGLGEKLFF. CDR3 nucleotide sequence: TGTGCCAGCAGTGAAGCGGGAACAGGGCTAGGAGAAAAACTGTTTTTT.